These 14 T cell receptor beta chains share one sample of origin, sequenced in a study of blood T cells in healthy people across ages. For the second PCR, which ran for roughly 6 to 12 cycles, a sample-barcoded 5' primer and a J-beta primer mix were used. TCRdb called the 5' RACE reads again in MiXCR, with one record for every CDR3 protein. The sample lists approximately 700,000 distinct CDR3 sequences, roughly 32% occurring once. Sequenced input: blood. The receptors derive from a woman of 80 years or more in good health.

The V gene is TRBV5-4, the J gene TRBJ2-4; the D gene is possibly TRBD1 (5 bases). Near its end, the DNA agrees better with TRBJ2-7, so the J call may be wrong. Germline values: CDR1 SGHNT, CDR2 YYREEE (reference sequence). CDR3 length equals 15 residues. The CDR3 reads CASGKDQGASYEQYF. The DNA of the CDR3 is TGTGCCAGCGGCAAAGATCAAGGGGCTTCCTACGAGCAGTACTTC.

The chain links TRBV24-1 to TRBJ1-2, with no clear D. In germline, CDR1 is KGHDR, CDR2 SFDVKD. V shed 3 bases and J shed 2 bases, with 3 bases lying between them. The CDR3 is 12 residues long. This CDR3 is CATSDNNYGYTF. CDR3 DNA sequence: TGTGCCACCAGTGATAACAACTATGGCTACACCTTC.

The table lists this clonotype with many counts. This CDR3 is CATSNRDRGYEQYF. Written as DNA, the CDR3 is TGTGCCACCAGCAACCGGGACAGGGGATACGAGCAGTACTTC. The chain employs TRBV15 and TRBJ2-7, with 10 bases lining up with TRBD1. Germline V CDR1 and CDR2: LNHNV, YYDKDF (reference sequence). V was pared by 4 bases and J by 4 bases, with 4 bases of the junction left unmatched. The CDR3 contains 14 residues. Using reference TRBV15 and TRBJ2-7 for the parts outside the CDR3, the full variable domain is DAMVIQNPRYQVTQFGKPVTLSCSQTLNHNVMYWYQQKSSQAPKLLFHYYDKDFNNEADTPDNFQSRRPNTSFCFLDIRSPGLGDTAMYLCATSNRDRGYEQYFGPGTRLTVT.

This clonotype has just a few counts. A much larger clone sits a single nucleotide away, making a read error possible. This chain uses TRBV20-1 with TRBJ1-5; D gene uncertain. Germline CDR1 and CDR2: DFQATT and SNEGSKA (reference sequence). The CDR3 sequence is 16 residues long. The CDR3: CSTRAQTRSGNQPQHF. As DNA, the CDR3 is TGCAGTACTAGAGCCCAAACCCGATCTGGCAATCAGCCCCAGCATTTT.

This clonotype has a count of ten or more. The chain carries TRBV20-1 and TRBJ2-5, with D maybe TRBD2 (7 bases). V was trimmed by 6 bases and J by 9 bases, leaving 17 bases between them. Germline assignment: CDR1 DFQATT and CDR2 SNEGSKA (reference sequence). This CDR3 comprises 12 residues. CDR3 nucleotide sequence: TGCAGTGCAGGGGGGGCGGCCGGCGCCCAGTACTTC. It specifies CSAGGAAGAQYF.

In this sample, this clonotype turned up many times. This chain links TRBV5-1 with TRBJ2-1; D may be TRBD2 (8 bases). Trimming pared 7 bases from V and 3 bases from J, leaving 14 bases between. Germline CDR1 reads SGHRS; CDR2 reads YFSETQ. This CDR3 contains 14 residues. The CDR3 nucleotides are TGCGCCAGCGTAGCGGGACAGAGCTACAATGAGCAGTTCTTC. Protein sequence: CASVAGQSYNEQFF.

To note about this clonotype: A single base separates this from a much larger clone, so it may be a read error. Here the CDR3 omits its conserved ending phenylalanine or tryptophan, so a read error is the likely source. The chain links TRBV6-2 or TRBV6-3 to TRBJ2-1; D ambiguous. The germline CDR1 and CDR2 sequences are MNHEY and SVGEGT. The CDR3 extends over 13 amino acids. Trimming took 10 bases from V and 8 from J, leaving 18 bases between them. CDR3 in amino acids: CAIRSSTRDEQFV. The CDR3 DNA reads TGTGCCATTCGTAGCTCCACCCGCGATGAGCAGTTCGTC.

The V and J genes are TRBV15 and TRBJ2-1; 8 positions match TRBD1. J lost 2 bases, V lost 0 bases, and 6 bases had no gene match. The CDR3 runs 17 residues. The V gene's germline CDR1 is LNHNV and CDR2 YYDKDF (reference sequence). CDR3 coding DNA: TGTGCCACCAGCAGAGATAGGGCAGGGGGCCCCTACAATGAGCAGTTCTTC. This translates into CATSRDRAGGPYNEQFF.

Of note for this clonotype: A read error may explain this, as a much larger clone is one base away. V and J are TRBV7-9 and TRBJ2-5, with 13 bases that match TRBD2. CDR3 length: 16 residues. Looked up from germline, CDR1 is SEHNR and CDR2 is FQNEAQ (reference sequence). The CDR3 is CASSFGTSGEQETRYF. The CDR3 nucleotides are TGTGCCAGCAGCTTCGGGACTAGCGGGGAACAAGAGACCCGGTACTTC.

This clonotype was counted many times. V and J are TRBV7-2 and TRBJ2-5; D gene uncertain. Deletions cut 8 bases from V and 4 bases from J, with 14 bases between. There are 13 residues in the CDR3. CDR1 is SGHTA, CDR2 FQGNSA, per germline. CDR3 in amino acids: CASCRGLRETQYF. The CDR3, as DNA: TGTGCCAGCTGCCGTGGCCTAAGAGAGACCCAGTACTTC.

Concerning this clonotype: This may arise from a read error, as a much more abundant clone is one base away. The rearrangement links TRBV20-1 to TRBJ2-1; D is perhaps TRBD1 or TRBD2 (5 bases each). V gave up 5 bases and J gave up 5 bases, with 19 bases separating them. Germline V CDR1 and CDR2: DFQATT, SNEGSKA (reference sequence). This CDR3 has 15 amino acids. The DNA of the CDR3 is TGCAGTGCTGGCACTACGAGGGGAGCTAACAATGAGCAGTTCTTC. Amino acids: CSAGTTRGANNEQFF.

As concerns this clonotype: This clone may be a read error of a much larger clone one base away. This rearrangement joins TRBV11-2 to TRBJ2-1; 7 positions match TRBD1. The CDR3 has 15 amino acids. V dropped 4 bases and J dropped 3; count of bases not matched to a gene: 6. Germline CDR1 is SGHAT and CDR2 is FQNNGV. The CDR3 region is CASSSDGQVYNEQFF. As DNA, the CDR3 is TGTGCCAGCAGCTCAGATGGACAGGTCTACAATGAGCAGTTCTTC.

This clonotype was detected many times. The chain carries TRBV12-3 or TRBV12-4 and TRBJ1-5, with unresolved D. This CDR3 has 14 residues. V was cut by 3 bases and J by 7 bases, with 13 bases left in between. The chain's CDR3 is CASSFGGLDQPQHF. The CDR3 DNA reads TGTGCCAGCAGTTTCGGCGGATTGGACCAGCCCCAGCATTTT.

This clonotype was seen just once. The chain is built from TRBV6-1 and TRBJ2-7, with D perhaps TRBD2 (5 bases). The CDR3 runs 15 residues. Germline V gene data show CDR1 as MNHNS and CDR2 as SASEGT. Trimming removed 2 bases at V and 7 bases at J, with 18 bases between. In DNA, the CDR3 is TGTGCCAGCAGTGAACTGCGGGTTCCCTATTGGGAGCAGTACTTC. Translation: CASSELRVPYWEQYF.